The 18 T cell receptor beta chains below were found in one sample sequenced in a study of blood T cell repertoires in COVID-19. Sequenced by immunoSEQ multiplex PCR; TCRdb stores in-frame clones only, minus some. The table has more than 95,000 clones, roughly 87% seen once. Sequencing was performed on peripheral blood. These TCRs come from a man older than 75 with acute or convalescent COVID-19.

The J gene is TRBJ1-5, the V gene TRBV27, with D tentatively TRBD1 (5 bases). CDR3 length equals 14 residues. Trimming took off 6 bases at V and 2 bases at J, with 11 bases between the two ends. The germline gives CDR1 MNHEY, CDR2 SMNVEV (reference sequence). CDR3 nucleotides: TGTGCCAGCAGGCAGGGAACGGGCAATCAGCCCCAGCATTTT. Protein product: CASRQGTGNQPQHF.

This CDR3 reads CAWRTGLAAYNEQFF. The CDR3 region has the DNA TGTGCCTGGAGGACGGGACTAGCAGCCTACAATGAGCAGTTCTTC. The rearrangement joins TRBV30 to TRBJ2-1; 9 bases align to TRBD2. The junction had 5 bases not matched to a gene; V was cut back by 3 bases and J by 2 bases. The CDR3 has 15 amino acids. Germline loops: CDR1 GTSNPN, CDR2 SVGIG (reference sequence).

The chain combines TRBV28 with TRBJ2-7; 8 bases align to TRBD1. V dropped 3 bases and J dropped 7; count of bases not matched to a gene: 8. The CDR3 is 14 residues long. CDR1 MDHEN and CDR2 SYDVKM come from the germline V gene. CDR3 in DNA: TGTGCCAGCAGTTTTTGGCAGGGGGCGGGAGAGCAGTACTTC. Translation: CASSFWQGAGEQYF.

In DNA form, the CDR3 reads TGTGCCAGCAGCCAACTTGACACACCATCCTACGAGCAGTACTTC. Translating it yields CASSQLDTPSYEQYF. The chain recombines TRBV14 with TRBJ2-7, with D unclear. V was cut by 2 bases and J by 1 base, with 12 bases left in between. CDR3 length: 15 residues. The germline CDR1 and CDR2 sequences are SGHDN and FVKESK. Looking up the rest from reference TRBV14 and TRBJ2-7 gives the full variable domain: EAGVTQFPSHSVIEKGQTVTLRCDPISGHDNLYWYRRVMGKEIKFLLHFVKESKQDESGMPNNRFLAERTGGTYSTLKVQPAELEDSGVYFCASSQLDTPSYEQYFGPGTRLTVT.

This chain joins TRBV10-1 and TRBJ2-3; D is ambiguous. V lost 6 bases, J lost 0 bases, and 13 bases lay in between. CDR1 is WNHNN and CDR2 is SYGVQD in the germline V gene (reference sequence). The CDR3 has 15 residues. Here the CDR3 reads CASRPGGTSTDTQYF. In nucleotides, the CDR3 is TGCGCCAGCAGGCCGGGTGGCACCAGCACAGATACGCAGTATTTT.

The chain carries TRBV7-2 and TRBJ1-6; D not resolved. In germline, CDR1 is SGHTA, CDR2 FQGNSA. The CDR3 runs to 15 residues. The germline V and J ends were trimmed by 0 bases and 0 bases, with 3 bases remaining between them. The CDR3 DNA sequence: TGTGCCAGCAGCTTAGCCGGCTCCTATAATTCACCCCTCCACTTT. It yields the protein CASSLAGSYNSPLHF.

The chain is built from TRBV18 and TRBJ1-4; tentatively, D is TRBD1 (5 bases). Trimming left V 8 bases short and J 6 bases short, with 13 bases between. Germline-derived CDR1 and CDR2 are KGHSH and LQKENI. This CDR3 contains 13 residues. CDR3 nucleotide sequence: TGTGCCAGCCAAGGGGACTGGGATGAAAAACTGTTTTTT. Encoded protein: CASQGDWDEKLFF.

CDR3 sequence: CASSPQQGRTEAFF. CDR3 DNA sequence: TGCGCCAGCAGCCCCCAACAGGGTCGCACTGAAGCTTTCTTT. The chain couples TRBV5-1 to TRBJ1-1, with a possible D match to TRBD1 (6 bases). This CDR3 has 14 residues. Per the germline V gene, CDR1 is SGHRS and CDR2 is YFSETQ. Trimming pared 4 bases from V and 4 bases from J, leaving 14 bases between.

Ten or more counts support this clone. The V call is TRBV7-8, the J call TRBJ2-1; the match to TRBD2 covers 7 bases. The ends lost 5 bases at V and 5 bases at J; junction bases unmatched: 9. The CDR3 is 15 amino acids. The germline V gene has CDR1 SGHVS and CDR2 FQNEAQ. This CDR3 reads CASSRALGRDNEQFF. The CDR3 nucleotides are TGTGCCAGCAGCCGGGCGCTAGGGAGGGACAATGAGCAGTTCTTC.

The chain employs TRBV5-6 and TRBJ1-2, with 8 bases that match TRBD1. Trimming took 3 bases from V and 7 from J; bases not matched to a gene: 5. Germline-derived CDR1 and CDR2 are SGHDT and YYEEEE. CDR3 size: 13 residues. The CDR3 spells CASSSSGGSGYTF. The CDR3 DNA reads TGTGCCAGCAGCTCCTCAGGGGGCAGTGGCTACACCTTC. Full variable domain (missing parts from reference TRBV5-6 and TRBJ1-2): DAGVTQSPTHLIKTRGQQVTLRCSPKSGHDTVSWYQQALGQGPQFIFQYYEEEERQRGNFPDRFSGHQFPNYSSELNVNALLLGDSALYLCASSSSGGSGYTFGSGTRLTVV.

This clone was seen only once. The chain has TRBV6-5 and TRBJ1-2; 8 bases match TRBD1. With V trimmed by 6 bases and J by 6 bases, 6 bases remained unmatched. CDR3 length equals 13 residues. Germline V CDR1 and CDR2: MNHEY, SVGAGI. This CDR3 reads CASRITGGNGYTF. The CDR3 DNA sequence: TGTGCCAGCAGAATCACAGGGGGAAATGGCTACACCTTC.

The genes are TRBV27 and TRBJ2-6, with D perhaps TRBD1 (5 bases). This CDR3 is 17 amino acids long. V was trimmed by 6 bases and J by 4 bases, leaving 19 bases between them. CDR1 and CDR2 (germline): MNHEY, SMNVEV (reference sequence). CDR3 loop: CASSPYSRQTGANVLTF. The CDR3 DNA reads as TGTGCCAGCAGCCCCTACTCCAGACAGACCGGGGCCAACGTCCTGACTTTC.

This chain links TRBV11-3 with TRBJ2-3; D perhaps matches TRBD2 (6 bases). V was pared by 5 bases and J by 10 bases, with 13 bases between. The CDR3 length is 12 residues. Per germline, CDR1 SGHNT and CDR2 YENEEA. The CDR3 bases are TGTGCCAGCAGCATCGGACTAACGGCGCAGTATTTT. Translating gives CASSIGLTAQYF.

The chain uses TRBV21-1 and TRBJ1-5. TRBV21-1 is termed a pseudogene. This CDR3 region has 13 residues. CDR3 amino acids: CASSIPGSQPQHF. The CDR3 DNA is TGTGCCAGCAGCATCCCCGGGAGTCAGCCCCAGCATTTT.

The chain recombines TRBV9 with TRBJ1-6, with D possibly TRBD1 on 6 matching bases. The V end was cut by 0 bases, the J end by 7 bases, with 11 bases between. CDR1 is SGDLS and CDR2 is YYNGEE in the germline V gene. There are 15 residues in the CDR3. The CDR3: CASSVGNRVNSPLHF. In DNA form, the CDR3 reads TGTGCCAGCAGCGTAGGGAACAGGGTCAATTCACCCCTCCACTTT.

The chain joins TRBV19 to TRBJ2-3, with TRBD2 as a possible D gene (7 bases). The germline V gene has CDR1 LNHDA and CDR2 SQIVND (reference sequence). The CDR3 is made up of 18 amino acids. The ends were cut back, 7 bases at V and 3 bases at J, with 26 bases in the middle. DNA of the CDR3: TGTGCCAGTAACTTTTCTCCCGGGGGCCCCGGGGGGACAGATACGCAGTATTTT. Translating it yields CASNFSPGGPGGTDTQYF.

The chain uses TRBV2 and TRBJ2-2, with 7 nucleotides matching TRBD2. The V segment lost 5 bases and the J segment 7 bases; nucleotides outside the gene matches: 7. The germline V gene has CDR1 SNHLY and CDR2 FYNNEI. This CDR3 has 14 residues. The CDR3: CASSIGTTFGELFF. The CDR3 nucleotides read TGTGCCAGCAGTATCGGGACTACCTTCGGGGAGCTGTTTTTT.

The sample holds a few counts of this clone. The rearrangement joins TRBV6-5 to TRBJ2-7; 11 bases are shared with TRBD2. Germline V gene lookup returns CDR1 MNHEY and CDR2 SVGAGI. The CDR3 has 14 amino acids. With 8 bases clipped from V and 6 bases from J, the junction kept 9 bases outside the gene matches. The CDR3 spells CASYPRLAGGEQYF. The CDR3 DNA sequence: TGTGCCAGCTATCCCCGGCTAGCGGGAGGCGAGCAGTACTTC.